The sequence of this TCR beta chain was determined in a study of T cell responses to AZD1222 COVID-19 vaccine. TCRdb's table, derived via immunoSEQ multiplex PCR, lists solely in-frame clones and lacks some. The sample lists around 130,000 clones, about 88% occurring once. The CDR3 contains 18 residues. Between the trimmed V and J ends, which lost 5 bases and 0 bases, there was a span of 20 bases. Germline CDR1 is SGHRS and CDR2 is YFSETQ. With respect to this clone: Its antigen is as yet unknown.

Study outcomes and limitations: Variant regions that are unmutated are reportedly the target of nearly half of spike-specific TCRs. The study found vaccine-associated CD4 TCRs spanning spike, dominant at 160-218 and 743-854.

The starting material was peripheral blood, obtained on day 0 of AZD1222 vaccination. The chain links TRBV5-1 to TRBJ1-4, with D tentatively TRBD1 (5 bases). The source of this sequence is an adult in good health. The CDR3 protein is CASSPNVGTSATNEKLFF. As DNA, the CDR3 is TGCGCCAGCAGTCCAAATGTCGGGACGTCTGCAACTAATGAAAAACTGTTTTTT.